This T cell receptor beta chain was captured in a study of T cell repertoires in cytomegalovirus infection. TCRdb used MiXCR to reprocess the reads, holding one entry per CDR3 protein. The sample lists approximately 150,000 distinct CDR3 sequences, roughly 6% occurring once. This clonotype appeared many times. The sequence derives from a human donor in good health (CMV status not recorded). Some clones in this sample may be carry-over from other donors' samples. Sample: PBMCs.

The CDR3, as DNA: TGTGCCAGCAGTTTACGAGGGGATGAGCAGTTCTTC. Its translation is CASSLRGDEQFF. J is TRBJ2-1 and V is TRBV12-3 or TRBV12-4, with D perhaps given as TRBD1 or TRBD2 (5 bases each). V dropped 2 bases and J dropped 8 bases, with 7 bases sitting between them. The CDR3 contains 12 residues.